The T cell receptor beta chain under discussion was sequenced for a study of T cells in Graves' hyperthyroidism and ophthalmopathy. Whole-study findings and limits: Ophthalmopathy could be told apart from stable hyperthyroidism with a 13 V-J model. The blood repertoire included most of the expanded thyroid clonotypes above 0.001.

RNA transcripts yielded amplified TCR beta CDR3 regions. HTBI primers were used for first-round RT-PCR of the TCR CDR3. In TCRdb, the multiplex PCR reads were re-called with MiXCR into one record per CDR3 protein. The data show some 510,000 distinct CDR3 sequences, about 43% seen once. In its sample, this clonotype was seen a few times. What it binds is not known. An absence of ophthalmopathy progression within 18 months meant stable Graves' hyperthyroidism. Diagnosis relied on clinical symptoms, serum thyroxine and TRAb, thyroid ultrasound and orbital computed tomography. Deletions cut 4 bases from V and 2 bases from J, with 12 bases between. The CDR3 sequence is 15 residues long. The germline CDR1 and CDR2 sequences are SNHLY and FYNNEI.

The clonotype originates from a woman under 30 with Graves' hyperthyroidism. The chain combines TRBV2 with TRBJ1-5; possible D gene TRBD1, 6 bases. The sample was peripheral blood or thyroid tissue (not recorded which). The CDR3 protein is CASSGNRVGNQPQHF. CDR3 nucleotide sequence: TGTGCCAGCAGTGGCAACAGGGTAGGCAATCAGCCCCAGCATTTT.